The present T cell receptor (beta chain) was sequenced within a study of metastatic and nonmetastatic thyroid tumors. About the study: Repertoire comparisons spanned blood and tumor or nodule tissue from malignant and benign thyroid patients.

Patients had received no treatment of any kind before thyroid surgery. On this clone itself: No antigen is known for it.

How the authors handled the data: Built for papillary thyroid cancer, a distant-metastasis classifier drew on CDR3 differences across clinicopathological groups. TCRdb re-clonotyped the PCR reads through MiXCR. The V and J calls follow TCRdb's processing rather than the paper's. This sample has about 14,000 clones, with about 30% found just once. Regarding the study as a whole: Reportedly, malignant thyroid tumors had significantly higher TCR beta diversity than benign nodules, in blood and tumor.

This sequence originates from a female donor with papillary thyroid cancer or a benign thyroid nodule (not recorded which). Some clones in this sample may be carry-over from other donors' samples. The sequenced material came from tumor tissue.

The CDR3 coding sequence is TGCAGTGCTATATATCGGGGGCTAAAGGAGACCCAGTACTTC. Protein: CSAIYRGLKETQYF. The V and J genes are TRBV20-1 and TRBJ2-5; D tentatively reads TRBD1 or TRBD2 (6 bases each). Germline V gene data show CDR1 as DFQATT and CDR2 as SNEGSKA (reference sequence). The CDR3 length is 14 residues. Trimming took 4 bases from V and 5 from J, leaving 17 bases between them.